These 23 T cell receptor beta chains were sequenced from one sample in a study of blood T cell repertoires in COVID-19. Repertoires were generated with immunoSEQ multiplex PCR, while TCRdb's copy carries only in-frame clones and drops some. The repertoire holds about 40,000 clones, more than 70% seen once, with around 2.3% in the top ten. The sample consisted of peripheral blood. These receptors all come from a human donor in a cohort sampled during active COVID-19.

The CDR3 DNA follows: TGTGCCAGTAGTAACGGACAGGGAGGGAATCAGCCCCAGCATTTT. Residues: CASSNGQGGNQPQHF. The rearrangement uses TRBV19 and TRBJ1-5; TRBD1 aligns across 8 bases. Trimming cost V 4 bases and J 4 bases; bases outside gene matches: 6. Germline V gives CDR1 LNHDA, CDR2 SQIVND (reference sequence). There are 15 residues in the CDR3.

The table lists this clone with a count of one. The rearrangement links TRBV18 to TRBJ2-7; D is unresolved. The CDR3 sequence is 15 residues long. V was shortened by 6 bases and J by 6 bases, with 21 bases between the two germline ends. CDR1 is KGHSH and CDR2 is LQKENI in the germline V gene. The CDR3 reads CASSASEGLPGEQYF. The CDR3, as DNA: TGTGCCAGCTCCGCATCCGAAGGCTTGCCAGGCGAGCAGTACTTC.

The sample holds one count of this clone. The chain couples TRBV27 to TRBJ2-3; 10 bases align to TRBD1. V was clipped by 6 bases and J by 3 bases; unmatched bases: 18. CDR1 and CDR2 (germline): MNHEY, SMNVEV (reference sequence). The CDR3 runs to 19 residues. The CDR3 is CASSNGKGYRTGGTDTQYF. The CDR3, as DNA: TGTGCCAGCAGCAACGGGAAGGGGTACAGGACAGGGGGAACAGATACGCAGTATTTT.

V and J are TRBV7-9 and TRBJ2-7, with D perhaps matching TRBD1 (6 bases). Germline CDR1 and CDR2: SEHNR and FQNEAQ (reference sequence). The CDR3 consists of 12 residues. V shed 5 bases and J shed 3 bases, with 8 bases lying between them. The CDR3 sequence: CASSQQGYEQYF. For the CDR3, the DNA is TGTGCCAGCAGCCAACAGGGCTACGAGCAGTACTTC.

The genes are TRBV4-2 and TRBJ2-7; maybe TRBD1 (6 bases). Germline values: CDR1 LGHNA, CDR2 YNFKEQ. The CDR3 has 18 residues. V shed 2 bases and J shed 0 bases, with 20 bases lying between them. In nucleotides, the CDR3 is TGTGCCAGCAGCCAACTCACGGCCAGGGGCAAATACTCCTACGAGCAGTACTTC. Its protein is CASSQLTARGKYSYEQYF.

The V call is TRBV5-1, the J call TRBJ2-1; 11 nucleotides line up with TRBD2. The germline V gene encodes CDR1 SGHRS and CDR2 YFSETQ. This CDR3 has 18 residues. V was clipped by 0 bases and J by 3 bases; unmatched bases: 8. As DNA, the CDR3 is TGCGCCAGCAGCTTGGCCTCTAGCGGGGGGCGAATCTACAATGAGCAGTTCTTC. It specifies CASSLASSGGRIYNEQFF.

The chain carries TRBV7-6 and TRBJ2-7, with D perhaps TRBD1 (5 bases). Germline V gene data show CDR1 as SGHVS and CDR2 as FNYEAQ. V was pared by 2 bases and J by 5 bases, with 13 bases between. This CDR3 region has 14 residues. In nucleotides, the CDR3 is TGTGCCAGCAGCTTATTAGGGGCAGCCGACGAGCAGTACTTC. Translation gives CASSLLGAADEQYF.

V gene TRBV7-3 combines with J gene TRBJ2-1, with TRBD2 matching 10 bases. Germline V gene sequence: CDR1 SGHTA, CDR2 FQGTGA. The CDR3 spans 13 residues. J was trimmed by 10 bases and V by 5 bases; bases with no gene match: 5. The CDR3 DNA follows: TGTGCCAGCAGCGCTAGCGGGGGCCGCGAGCAGTTCTTC. Protein product: CASSASGGREQFF.

The CDR3 protein is CAGVSGSLTTEAFF. The DNA for the CDR3 is TGTGCCGGGGTTTCGGGGTCTCTCACAACTGAAGCTTTCTTT. The chain combines TRBV30 with TRBJ1-1; D unclear. V dropped 8 bases and J dropped 5 bases, with 21 bases sitting between them. Looked up from germline, CDR1 is GTSNPN and CDR2 is SVGIG (reference sequence). The length of the CDR3 is 14 residues.

To note about this clone: The junction does not match germline at one end; this may be a read error. The V gene is TRBV19, the J gene TRBJ2-7; maybe TRBD1 (6 bases). This CDR3 region has 13 residues. Germline CDR1 and CDR2: LNHDA and SQIVND (reference sequence). CDR3 loop: CASSIDLGAIRNF. In DNA, the CDR3 is TGTGCCAGTAGTATTGATCTGGGGGCCATACGGAACTTC.

This chain joins TRBV16 and TRBJ2-7; perhaps TRBD2 as D (6 bases). The CDR3 length is 14 residues. V was trimmed by 7 bases and J by 0 bases, leaving 13 bases between them. Germline V CDR1 and CDR2: KGHSY, FQNENV. CDR3 sequence: CASTQSAGSYEQYF. In DNA form, the CDR3 reads TGTGCCAGCACCCAGTCAGCGGGCTCCTACGAGCAGTACTTC.

This clone was detected only once. This chain joins TRBV6-5 and TRBJ2-5; TRBD1 aligns across 7 bases. Germline V gene data show CDR1 as MNHEY and CDR2 as SVGAGI. The CDR3 runs 13 residues. The ends lost 7 bases at V and 3 bases at J; junction bases unmatched: 5. CDR3 nucleotide sequence: TGTGCCAGCAACGGACAGGTGAAAGAGACCCAGTACTTC. As protein: CASNGQVKETQYF.

The genes are TRBV11-2 and TRBJ2-2; a weak D match, TRBD1 (5 bases). In germline, CDR1 is SGHAT, CDR2 FQNNGV. V was clipped by 8 bases and J by 1 base, with 14 bases between them. This CDR3 has 15 amino acids. In nucleotides, the CDR3 is TGTGCCAGCCCCCCGACCGACAGGAACACCGGGGAGCTGTTTTTT. Translation gives CASPPTDRNTGELFF. The entire variable domain, with the rest obtained from reference TRBV11-2 and TRBJ2-2, is as follows: EAGVAQSPRYKIIEKRQSVAFWCNPISGHATLYWYQQILGQGPKLLIQFQNNGVVDDSQLPKDRFSAERLKGVDSTLKIQPAKLEDSAVYLCASPPTDRNTGELFFGEGSRLTVL.

J is TRBJ1-4 and V is TRBV5-1; 7 positions match TRBD1. The CDR3 runs 18 residues. After removal of 3 bases from V and 0 bases from J, the junction contained 11 bases not matched to a gene. The V gene's germline CDR1 is SGHRS and CDR2 YFSETQ. The CDR3 is CASSSRQGLSATNEKLFF. The DNA for the CDR3 is TGCGCCAGCAGCTCACGACAGGGCTTAAGTGCAACTAATGAAAAACTGTTTTTT.

This rearrangement joins TRBV7-8 to TRBJ2-1, with 8 positions matching TRBD2. The junction had 8 bases not matched to a gene; V was cut back by 5 bases and J by 8 bases. CDR1 is SGHVS and CDR2 is FQNEAQ in the germline V gene. This CDR3 is 14 amino acids long. The CDR3: CASSPPAGLDEQFF. CDR3 DNA: TGTGCCAGCAGCCCCCCCGCGGGACTAGATGAGCAGTTCTTC. Supplemented by reference TRBV7-8 and TRBJ2-1, the full variable domain reads GAGVSQSPRYKVAKRGQDVALRCDPISGHVSLFWYQQALGQGPEFLTYFQNEAQLDKSGLPSDRFFAERPEGSVSTLKIQRTQQEDSAVYLCASSPPAGLDEQFFGPGTRLTVL.

The count of this clone is one. The V call is TRBV9, the J call TRBJ1-1; D may be TRBD1 (5 bases). This CDR3 is built from 15 residues. CDR1 is SGDLS, CDR2 YYNGEE, per germline. V was cut by 4 bases and J by 5 bases, with 18 bases left in between. The CDR3 loop reads CASSPPLREGTEAFF. CDR3 sequence (DNA): TGTGCCAGCAGCCCACCCCTACGGGAGGGGACTGAAGCTTTCTTT.

The genes are TRBV4-2 and TRBJ2-1; TRBD2 agrees at 10 bases. This CDR3 contains 17 residues. J gave up 7 bases and V 1 base, and 10 bases lay outside the gene matches. Germline V gene sequence: CDR1 LGHNA, CDR2 YNFKEQ. For the CDR3, the DNA is TGTGCCAGCAGCCAAGGGTCGACTAGCGGGTGGGGGAATGAGCAGTTCTTC. Protein product: CASSQGSTSGWGNEQFF.

This clone was counted a few times. Since the CDR3 does not end with the conserved phenylalanine or tryptophan, this likely comes from a read error. Because the CDR3's place on the DNA is in doubt, the DNA is left out and the CDR3 is given as listed by TCRdb. The chain combines TRBV19 with TRBJ2-7; no check of the table's D call, TRBD2, against the DNA was made. CDR1 and CDR2 from the germline V gene are LNHDA and SQIVND (reference sequence). The CDR3 length equals 8 residues, ends included. CDR3 residues: CAITPGGL.

In its sample, this clone ranks as medium-sized. This chain joins TRBV10-1 and TRBJ2-3, with 7 bases aligning to TRBD2. Trimming at V came to 6 bases and at J to 4 bases, leaving 10 bases not matched to a gene. From germline, CDR1 is WNHNN and CDR2 SYGVQD (reference sequence). CDR3 length: 15 residues. CDR3 DNA sequence: TGCGCCAGCAGCGAAGGGACGGGGAGGGCAGATACGCAGTATTTT. Translated: CASSEGTGRADTQYF.

The CDR3 sequence: CSVAWRGGHEQYF. The CDR3 DNA sequence: TGCAGCGTGGCTTGGCGGGGGGGCCACGAGCAGTACTTC. The V call is TRBV29-1, the J call TRBJ2-7; 9 nucleotides align to TRBD2. The CDR3 loop spans 13 amino acids. The germline V gene has CDR1 SQVTM and CDR2 ANQGSEA. Germline trimming cut 6 bases from V and 5 bases from J; bases unmatched to any gene: 8.

This clone turned up a few times. The chain recombines TRBV5-5 with TRBJ2-5, with D possibly matching TRBD1 (6 bases). The V gene lost 0 bases and the J gene lost 5 bases, with 20 bases spanning the gap. The CDR3 loop spans 17 amino acids. Germline CDR1 is SGHKS and CDR2 is YYEKEE (reference sequence). CDR3 sequence: CASSLGNRDPSRETQYF. The CDR3 coding sequence is TGTGCCAGCAGCTTGGGTAACAGGGACCCCAGTAGGGAGACCCAGTACTTC.

This clone was counted a single time. This sequence joins TRBV4-1 and TRBJ1-3, with D perhaps matching TRBD1 (6 bases). The germline gives CDR1 MGHRA, CDR2 YSYEKL. There are 15 residues in the CDR3. V was pared by 2 bases and J by 1 base, with 9 bases between. The CDR3 is CASSQFTGSGNTIYF. CDR3 sequence (DNA): TGCGCCAGCAGCCAATTTACAGGGTCTGGAAACACCATATATTTT.

V and J are TRBV6-2 or TRBV6-3 and TRBJ1-1; D is undetermined. Germline CDR1 is MNHEY and CDR2 is SVGEGT. The V gene lost 4 bases and the J gene lost 0 bases, with 9 bases spanning the gap. This CDR3 is 14 amino acids long. The CDR3 sequence is CASSFLAVNTEAFF. The CDR3 DNA sequence: TGTGCCAGCAGTTTCCTGGCGGTGAACACTGAAGCTTTCTTT.